The 6 T cell receptor beta chains reported below all come from one sample, sequenced in a study of monozygotic twins with inflammatory bowel disease. TCRdb reprocessed the 5' RACE reads; each CDR3 protein has one entry and no DNA is given. The repertoire table contains roughly 320,000 distinct CDR3 sequences. Sequencing was carried out using blood. Every receptor here comes from a human donor with ulcerative colitis or Crohn's disease, or a healthy co-twin of an affected twin (not recorded which).

The chain carries TRBV20-1 and TRBJ2-1; TCRdb reports TRBD1, a call that lacks DNA to check it against. There are 16 residues in the CDR3. The germline V gene encodes CDR1 DFQATT and CDR2 SNEGSKA (reference sequence). Here the CDR3 reads CSARGFPGDSYNEQFF.

The chain employs TRBV25-1 and TRBJ2-5; TCRdb selects TRBD1, and the lack of DNA leaves this call unchecked. Germline CDR1 MGHDK, CDR2 SYGVNS. The CDR3 is made up of 14 amino acids. The chain's CDR3 is CASSESSGTETQYF.

The rearrangement uses TRBV27 and TRBJ2-1; TCRdb's D call, TRBD1, is unchecked because there is no DNA. The germline V gene encodes CDR1 MNHEY and CDR2 SMNVEV (reference sequence). The CDR3 has 14 amino acids. The CDR3 is CASRDRPSYNEQFF.

The J gene is TRBJ2-3, the V gene TRBV5-6. CDR3 length: 14 residues. Germline V gives CDR1 SGHDT, CDR2 YYEEEE. The CDR3: CASSLIGRGDTQYF. Full variable domain (missing parts from reference TRBV5-6 and TRBJ2-3): DAGVTQSPTHLIKTRGQQVTLRCSPKSGHDTVSWYQQALGQGPQFIFQYYEEEERQRGNFPDRFSGHQFPNYSSELNVNALLLGDSALYLCASSLIGRGDTQYFGPGTRLTVL.

This CDR3 reads CASRLAGAYEQYF. The chain joins TRBV6-2 or TRBV6-3 to TRBJ2-7; TCRdb gives TRBD2 as the D gene, but with no DNA this cannot be confirmed. The V gene's germline CDR1 is MNHEY and CDR2 SVGEGT. The length of the CDR3 is 13 residues.

The CDR3 sequence is CASTRLAGGPTEQFF. The chain carries TRBV6-1 and TRBJ2-1; the TCRdb call, TRBD2, lacks DNA for checking. This CDR3 contains 15 residues. The germline V gene encodes CDR1 MNHNS and CDR2 SASEGT.